This T cell receptor beta chain was recorded in a study of blood T cell repertoires in COVID-19. For the study at large: T cells, B-cell-depleted T cells, or PBMCs provided the cDNA or gDNA that served as material.

The CDR3 loop spans 18 amino acids. Germline-derived CDR1 and CDR2 are MGHRA and YSYEKL. The V gene lost 0 bases and the J gene lost 3 bases, with 20 bases spanning the gap. The method was immunoSEQ multiplex PCR; TCRdb's version includes in-frame clones alone and lacks a portion of them. This sample has roughly 320,000 clones, with 90% found just once. Study members were between about 18 and 100 years old and lived in over 20 US regions. The V gene is TRBV4-1, the J gene TRBJ2-5, with D maybe TRBD1 (7 bases). The origin of this receptor is a woman younger than 45 who had been exposed to COVID-19. Sequencing was done on a sample of PBMCs or T cells enriched from blood (not recorded which). This CDR3 reads CASSQDRGTVISKETQYF. CDR3 DNA: TGCGCCAGCAGCCAAGACCGCGGGACAGTCATAAGCAAAGAGACCCAGTACTTC.